The rows below give T cell receptor beta chains drawn from one sample of a study of T cells in Graves' hyperthyroidism and ophthalmopathy. TCRdb re-called the multiplex PCR reads through MiXCR, storing one row per CDR3 protein. The table has fewer than 550,000 distinct CDR3 sequences, approximately 14% seen once. Sequenced sample: blood. Source of these receptors: a woman in her late teens or twenties with Graves' hyperthyroidism. Each CDR3 is given with its conserved first and last residue. D genes are given only for firm matches. The size of a clone is reported for some rows only, either as once, few or many, or as a class for expanded clones.

V gene	D gene	clone size	J gene	CDR3 DNA	CDR3 protein
TRBV25-1	TRBD1	many	TRBJ2-3	TGTGCCAGCACCGGTCCTAAGAACAGGGGGAACACAGATACGCAGTATTTT	CASTGPKNRGNTDTQYF
TRBV6-2/TRBV6-3	TRBD1	-	TRBJ2-1	TGTGCCAGCGCCGGACAGGGGCTCTTTAATGAGCAGTTCTTC	CASAGQGLFNEQFF
TRBV28	-	few	TRBJ2-5	TGTGCCAGCAGTGAAAGCAGGAACAACCAAGAGACCCAGTACTTC	CASSESRNNQETQYF
TRBV2	-	many	TRBJ1-5	TGTGCCAGCAGTCCGACGGCTAGCAATCAGCCCCAGCATTTT	CASSPTASNQPQHF
TRBV19	TRBD1	many	TRBJ2-5	TGTGCCAGTAATCCGGGACAGGGGGAGACCCAGTACTTC	CASNPGQGETQYF
TRBV4-1	-	few	TRBJ1-1	TGCGCCAGCAGCCAAGCGGGGGGTGTGAACACTGAAGCTTTCTTT	CASSQAGGVNTEAFF
TRBV24-1	-	many	TRBJ2-5	TGTGCCACCAGTGGCGGGACAGTTGGACGAGAGACCCAGTACTTC	CATSGGTVGRETQYF
TRBV28	-	-	TRBJ1-5	TGTGCCAGCACCCTCCCGGAAGGCAATCAGCCCCAGCATTTT	CASTLPEGNQPQHF
TRBV6-2/TRBV6-3	-	many	TRBJ1-1	TGTGCCAGCAGTTACTCTAACACTGAAGCTTTCTTT	CASSYSNTEAFF
TRBV6-5	TRBD2	few	TRBJ2-1	TGTGCCAGCAGTTACCGGACTAGCGGGGGCTACAATGAGCAGTTCTTC	CASSYRTSGGYNEQFF
TRBV29-1	-	few	TRBJ2-3	TGCAGCGTTGCAGGCGTGGGGACTAGCACAGATACGCAGTATTTT	CSVAGVGTSTDTQYF
TRBV3-1	TRBD2	-	TRBJ2-7	TGTGCCAGCAGCCAAAAAGCGGGAGGGCAAGAGCAGTACTTC	CASSQKAGGQEQYF
TRBV20-1	TRBD1	many	TRBJ1-2	TGCAGTGCTAGTCGCACAGGGGCGAGCGGCTACACCTTC	CSASRTGASGYTF
TRBV4-2	-	few	TRBJ1-1	TGTGCCAGCAGCCAAGTGGGAGGGACTGAAGCTTTCTTT	CASSQVGGTEAFF
TRBV3-1	TRBD2	-	TRBJ2-7	TGTGCCAGCAGCCAAAAAGCGGGAGCCCGCGAGCAGTACTTC	CASSQKAGAREQYF
TRBV20-1	-	few	TRBJ1-2	TGCAGTGCTAGACGTGACGGGGGGGCCCAGATTGGAGGCTACACCTTC	CSARRDGGAQIGGYTF
TRBV7-9	TRBD1	few	TRBJ1-4	TGTGCCAGCAACAGGGGGCGTTTAGGGGAAAAACTGTTTTTT	CASNRGRLGEKLFF
TRBV7-9	-	-	TRBJ2-1	TGTGCCAGCAGGACCCGTGTTGGGGGGCCTAACAATGAGCAGTTCTTC	CASRTRVGGPNNEQFF
TRBV2	TRBD2	many	TRBJ2-1	TGTGCCAGCAGTGTGGAGCGGGGGGGATACAATGAGCAGTTCTTC	CASSVERGGYNEQFF
TRBV20-1	-	many	TRBJ2-1	TGCAGTGCTATCGAAGCGAAGGCCAATGAGCAGTTCTTC	CSAIEAKANEQFF
TRBV20-1	TRBD2	many	TRBJ2-2	TGCAGTGCTAGAGTCGGACTAGCGGGAGTTAACACCGGGGAGCTGTTTTTT	CSARVGLAGVNTGELFF
TRBV4-1	TRBD1	many	TRBJ2-7	TGCGCCAGCAGCCCCTACTCGACAGGGTATGGGGAGCAGTACTTC	CASSPYSTGYGEQYF
TRBV10-3	TRBD1	many	TRBJ1-2	TGTGCCATCAGCGTTAACACAGGGGCTGGCTATGGCTACACCTTC	CAISVNTGAGYGYTF
TRBV7-3	-	few	TRBJ2-1	TGTGCCAGCAGCTTAGCAGAATTAAACCTCTACTCCTACAATGAGCAGTTCTTC	CASSLAELNLYSYNEQFF
TRBV11-2	TRBD1	-	TRBJ2-1	TGTGCCAGCAGCCTCAAGACAGGGCCGAATGAGCAGTTCTTC	CASSLKTGPNEQFF
TRBV20-1	TRBD2	-	TRBJ2-2	TGCAGTGCTAGGGGGACTAGCGGGGACGGCACCGGGGAGCTGTTTTTT	CSARGTSGDGTGELFF
TRBV7-3	TRBD1	many	TRBJ1-1	TGTGCCAGCAGCCCCTCGGACAGGTTCCAACCTGAGGGCACTGAAGCTTTCTTT	CASSPSDRFQPEGTEAFF
TRBV4-2	-	-	TRBJ2-2	TGTGCCAGCAGCCAAGACGTCCTGAACACCGGGGAGCTGTTTTTT	CASSQDVLNTGELFF
TRBV29-1	-	-	TRBJ1-1	TGCAGCGTTGAAGTGGGAATGAACACTGAAGCTTTCTTT	CSVEVGMNTEAFF
TRBV3-1	-	many	TRBJ1-4	TGTGCCAGCAGCTCAACCAGGCGTCCCTATGAAAAACTGTTTTTT	CASSSTRRPYEKLFF
TRBV7-3	TRBD1	few	TRBJ2-7	TGTGCCAGCAGCTCCCTGGAGCCCGGACAGGCCTACGAGCAGTACTTC	CASSSLEPGQAYEQYF
TRBV5-1	TRBD2	-	TRBJ2-5	TGCGCCAGCAGCCGGACTAGCGGGGGTTCCAAAGAGACCCAGTACTTC	CASSRTSGGSKETQYF
TRBV28	-	-	TRBJ1-5	TGTGCCAGCAGTCCCAAGTTTAACAATCAGCCCCAGCATTTT	CASSPKFNNQPQHF
TRBV12-3/TRBV12-4	TRBD2	many	TRBJ2-1	TGTGCCACCCAGTGGGGGAGCGGGAGCTCCTACAATGAGCAGTTCTTC	CATQWGSGSSYNEQFF
TRBV5-1	-	many	TRBJ2-1	TGCGCCAGCAGCTGGGGGGACACATACAATGAGCAGTTCTTC	CASSWGDTYNEQFF
TRBV20-1	TRBD2	many	TRBJ2-7	TGCAGTGCTCTCGGGACTAGTACCTACGAGCAGTACTTC	CSALGTSTYEQYF
TRBV6-5	-	few	TRBJ2-5	TGTGCCAGCAGTTACGGGGGGGGGCTACCCGCAGAGACCCAGTACTTC	CASSYGGGLPAETQYF
TRBV20-1	TRBD1	-	TRBJ2-7	TGCAGTGCTCCGGGACAGGGGAACGAGCAGTACTTC	CSAPGQGNEQYF
TRBV18	TRBD1	-	TRBJ1-2	TGTGCCAGCTCACCACCCGGACAGGGGGGTGGCTACACCTTC	CASSPPGQGGGYTF
TRBV6-1	-	-	TRBJ1-3	TGTGCCAGCAGTGCAGGACAGCAGAACACCATATATTTT	CASSAGQQNTIYF
TRBV19	-	few	TRBJ2-2	TGTGCCAGTAGTATAGCCCCCGGGACACTCACCGGGGAGCTGTTTTTT	CASSIAPGTLTGELFF
TRBV12-3/TRBV12-4	TRBD2	many	TRBJ2-5	TGTGCCAGCAGCCACGGACTAGCGGCGTGGGAGACCCAGTACTTC	CASSHGLAAWETQYF
TRBV7-9	TRBD1	-	TRBJ1-2	TGTGCCAGCAGCTTAGCGGGACAGGGTAGCTATGGCTACACCTTC	CASSLAGQGSYGYTF
TRBV7-2	TRBD2	many	TRBJ2-1	TGTGCCAGTAGCGGGGGGCGCTTCAATGAGCAGTTCTTC	CASSGGRFNEQFF